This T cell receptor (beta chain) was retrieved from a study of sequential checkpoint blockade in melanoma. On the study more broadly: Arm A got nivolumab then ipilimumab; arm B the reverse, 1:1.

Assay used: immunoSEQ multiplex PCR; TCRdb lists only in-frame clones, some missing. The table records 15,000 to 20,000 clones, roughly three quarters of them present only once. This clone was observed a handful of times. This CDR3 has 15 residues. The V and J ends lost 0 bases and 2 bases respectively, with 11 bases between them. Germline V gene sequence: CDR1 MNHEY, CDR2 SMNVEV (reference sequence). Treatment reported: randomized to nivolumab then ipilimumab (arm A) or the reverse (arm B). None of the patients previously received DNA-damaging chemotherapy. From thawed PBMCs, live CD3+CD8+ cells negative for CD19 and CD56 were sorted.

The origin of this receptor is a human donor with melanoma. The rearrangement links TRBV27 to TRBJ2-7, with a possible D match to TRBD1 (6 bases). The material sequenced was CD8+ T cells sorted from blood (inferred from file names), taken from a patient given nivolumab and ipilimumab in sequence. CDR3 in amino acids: CASSLSGNRAYEQYF. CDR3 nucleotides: TGTGCCAGCAGTTTATCGGGGAACAGGGCCTACGAGCAGTACTTC.